What follows describes a single T cell receptor (beta chain). The data were obtained in a study of glioma-infiltrating T cells after dendritic cell vaccination. Documented time point: after dendritic cell vaccination, including at tumor progression/relapse. Sequencing was performed with immunoSEQ multiplex PCR; in TCRdb, only in-frame clones are kept and a portion is missing. This table holds roughly 56,000 clones, under 90% found once. CDR1 SGHNT and CDR2 YENEEA come from the germline V gene. Between the trimmed V and J ends, which lost 5 bases and 2 bases, there was a span of 28 bases. The CDR3 extends over 19 amino acids.

The chain is built from TRBV11-3 and TRBJ2-7, with TRBD1 as a possible D gene (7 bases). The clonotype comes from a human donor with glioblastoma. The specimen was blood, collected after dendritic cell vaccination. The CDR3: CASSIMLGFAGQRTYEQYF. CDR3 in DNA: TGTGCCAGCAGCATAATGTTGGGTTTCGCGGGACAGCGAACCTACGAGCAGTACTTC.